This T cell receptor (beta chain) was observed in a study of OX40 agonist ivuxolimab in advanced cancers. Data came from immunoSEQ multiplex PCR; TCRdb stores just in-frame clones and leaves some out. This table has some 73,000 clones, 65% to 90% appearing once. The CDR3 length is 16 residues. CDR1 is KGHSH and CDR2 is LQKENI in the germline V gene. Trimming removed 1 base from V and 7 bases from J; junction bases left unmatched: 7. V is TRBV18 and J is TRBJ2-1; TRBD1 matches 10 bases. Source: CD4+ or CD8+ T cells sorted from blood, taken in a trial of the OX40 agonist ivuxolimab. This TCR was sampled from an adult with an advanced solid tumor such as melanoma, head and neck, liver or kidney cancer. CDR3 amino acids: CASSPLGQGMRNEQFF. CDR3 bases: TGTGCCAGCTCACCACTGGGACAGGGGATGAGGAATGAGCAGTTCTTC.